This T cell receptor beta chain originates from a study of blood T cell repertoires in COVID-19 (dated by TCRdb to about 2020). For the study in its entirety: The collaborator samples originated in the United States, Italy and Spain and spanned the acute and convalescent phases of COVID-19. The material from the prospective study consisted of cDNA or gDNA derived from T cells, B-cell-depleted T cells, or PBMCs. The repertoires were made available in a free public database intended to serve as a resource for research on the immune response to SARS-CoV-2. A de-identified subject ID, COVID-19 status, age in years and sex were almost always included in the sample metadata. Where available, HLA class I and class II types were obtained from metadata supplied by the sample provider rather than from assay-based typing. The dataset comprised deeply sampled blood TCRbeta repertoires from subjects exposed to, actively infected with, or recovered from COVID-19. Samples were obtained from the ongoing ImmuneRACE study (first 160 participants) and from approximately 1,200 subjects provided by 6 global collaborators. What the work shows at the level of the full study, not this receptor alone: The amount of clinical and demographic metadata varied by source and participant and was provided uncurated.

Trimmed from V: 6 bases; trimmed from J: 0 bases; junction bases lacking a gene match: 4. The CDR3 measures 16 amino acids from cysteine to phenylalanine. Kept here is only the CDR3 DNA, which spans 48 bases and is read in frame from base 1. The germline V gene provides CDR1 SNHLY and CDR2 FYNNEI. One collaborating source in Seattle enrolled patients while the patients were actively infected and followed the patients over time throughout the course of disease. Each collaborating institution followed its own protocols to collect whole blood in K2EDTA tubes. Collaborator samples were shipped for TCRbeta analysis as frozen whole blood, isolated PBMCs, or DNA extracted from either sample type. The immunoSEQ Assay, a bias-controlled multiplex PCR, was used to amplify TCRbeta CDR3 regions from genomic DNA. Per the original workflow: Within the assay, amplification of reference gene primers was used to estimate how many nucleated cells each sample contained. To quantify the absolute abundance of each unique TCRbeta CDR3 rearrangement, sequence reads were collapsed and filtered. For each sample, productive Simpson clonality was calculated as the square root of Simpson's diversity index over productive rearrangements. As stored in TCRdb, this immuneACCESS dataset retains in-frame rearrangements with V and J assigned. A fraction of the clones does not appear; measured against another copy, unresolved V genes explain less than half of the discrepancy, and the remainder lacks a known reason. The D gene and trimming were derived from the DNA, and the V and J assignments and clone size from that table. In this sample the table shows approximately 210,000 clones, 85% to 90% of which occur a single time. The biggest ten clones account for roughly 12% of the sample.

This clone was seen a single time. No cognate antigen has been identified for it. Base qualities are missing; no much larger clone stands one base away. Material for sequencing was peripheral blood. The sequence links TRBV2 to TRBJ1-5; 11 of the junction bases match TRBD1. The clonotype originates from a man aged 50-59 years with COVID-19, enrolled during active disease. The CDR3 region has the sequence CASSGTGGFSNQPQHF. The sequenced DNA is TGTGCCAGCAGCGGGACAGGGGGTTTTAGCAATCAGCCCCAGCATTTT.